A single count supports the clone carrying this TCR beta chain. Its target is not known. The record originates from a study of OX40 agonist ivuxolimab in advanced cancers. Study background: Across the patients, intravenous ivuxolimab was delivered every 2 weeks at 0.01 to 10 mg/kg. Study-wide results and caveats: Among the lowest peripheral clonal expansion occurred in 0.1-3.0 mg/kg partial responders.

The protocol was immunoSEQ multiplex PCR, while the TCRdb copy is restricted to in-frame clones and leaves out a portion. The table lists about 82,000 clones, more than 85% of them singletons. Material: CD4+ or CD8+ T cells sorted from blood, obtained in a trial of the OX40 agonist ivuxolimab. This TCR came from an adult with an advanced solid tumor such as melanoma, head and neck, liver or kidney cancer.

CDR3 sequence reads: CASSESGTSGYNEQFF. The DNA for the CDR3 is TGTGCCAGCAGTGAGTCCGGGACTAGCGGTTACAATGAGCAGTTCTTC. This chain joins TRBV6-1 and TRBJ2-1; the match to TRBD2 covers 11 bases. With 3 bases clipped from V and 4 bases from J, the junction kept 5 bases outside the gene matches. Germline V gene sequence: CDR1 MNHNS, CDR2 SASEGT. This CDR3 is 16 amino acids long.